Following are 24 T cell receptor beta chains from one sample sequenced in a study of T cell responses to AZD1222 COVID-19 vaccine. The method was immunoSEQ multiplex PCR; TCRdb's version includes in-frame clones alone and lacks a portion of them. The sample has roughly 82,000 clones; approximately 85% are singletons. Material: peripheral blood, obtained on day 0 of AZD1222 vaccination. These receptors came from an adult in good health.

This clone was seen a single time. The chain combines TRBV9 with TRBJ2-3; 7 positions agree with TRBD1. V lost 4 bases, J lost 1 base, and 6 bases stayed unmatched. Looked up from germline, CDR1 is SGDLS and CDR2 is YYNGEE. This CDR3 comprises 15 residues. In DNA, the CDR3 is TGTGCCAGCAGCATCCGACAGGGAGGCACAGATACGCAGTATTTT. It is translated as CASSIRQGGTDTQYF.

The chain carries TRBV4-3 and TRBJ1-1; unclear D gene. The CDR3 consists of 14 residues. CDR1 is LGHNA, CDR2 YSLEER, per germline. V dropped 0 bases and J dropped 5 bases, with 10 bases sitting between them. CDR3 loop: CASSQDLTLTEAFF. CDR3 DNA sequence: TGCGCCAGCAGCCAAGATCTGACACTTACTGAAGCTTTCTTT.

The gene calls are TRBV29-1 and TRBJ1-2, with unresolved D. Trimming shortened V by 7 bases and J by 3 bases, and 18 bases separated the two germline ends. This CDR3 has 14 amino acids. Germline CDR1 is SQVTM and CDR2 is ANQGSEA. The CDR3 is CSAWAPPGDYGYTF. The CDR3 DNA reads as TGCAGCGCCTGGGCCCCCCCGGGAGACTATGGCTACACCTTC.

The chain has TRBV7-2 and TRBJ1-3; no clear D gene. The V gene's germline CDR1 is SGHTA and CDR2 FQGNSA. The V gene lost 5 bases and the J gene lost 0 bases, with 14 bases spanning the gap. The CDR3 runs 16 residues. CDR3 sequence reads: CASSASSAYSGNTIYF. The CDR3 DNA reads TGTGCCAGCAGCGCGAGCAGTGCTTACTCTGGAAACACCATATATTTT.

A single count supports this clone. This chain joins TRBV15 and TRBJ2-7, with 8 bases lining up with TRBD1. V shed 5 bases, J shed 6 bases, and the junction held 12 bases outside the gene matches. Germline lookup yields CDR1 LNHNV and CDR2 YYDKDF (reference sequence). The CDR3 spans 15 residues. This CDR3 reads CATSARTGNLVEQYF. The CDR3 DNA sequence: TGTGCCACCAGCGCCCGGACAGGGAACTTGGTCGAGCAGTACTTC.

The chain joins TRBV7-2 to TRBJ1-2, with 7 bases identical to TRBD1. This CDR3 has 14 amino acids. In germline, CDR1 is SGHTA, CDR2 FQGNSA. The V gene end was trimmed by 4 bases and the J gene end by 1 base; junction bases not matched to a gene: 3. CDR3 loop: CASSSDRFNYGYTF. CDR3 sequence (DNA): TGTGCCAGCAGCTCGGACAGGTTTAACTATGGCTACACCTTC.

The chain has TRBV5-1 and TRBJ1-2, with D possibly matching TRBD1 (6 bases). CDR3 size: 12 residues. Germline V gene lookup returns CDR1 SGHRS and CDR2 YFSETQ. V lost 4 bases to trimming and J lost 14 bases, with 18 bases between them. CDR3 in amino acids: CASSPGQPGATF. CDR3 nucleotides: TGCGCCAGCAGCCCCGGACAGCCTGGGGCTACCTTC.

The V call is TRBV5-4, the J call TRBJ2-1; the D is unclear. The CDR3 consists of 14 residues. Trimming cost V 1 base and J 0 bases, with 5 bases left between them. CDR1 is SGHNT and CDR2 is YYREEE in the germline V gene (reference sequence). The CDR3 DNA follows: TGTGCCAGCAGCTTGAGAGGCTCCTACAATGAGCAGTTCTTC. Protein: CASSLRGSYNEQFF.

The chain recombines TRBV6-2 or TRBV6-3 with TRBJ1-1, with a weak D call TRBD1 (6 bases). V lost 6 bases to trimming and J lost 0 bases, with 20 bases between them. Looked up from germline, CDR1 is MNHEY and CDR2 is SVGEGT. The CDR3 covers 17 residues. The CDR3 protein is CASSPREGGGLNTEAFF. The CDR3 coding sequence is TGTGCCAGCAGCCCTAGGGAAGGGGGAGGGCTGAACACTGAAGCTTTCTTT.

This chain links TRBV10-3 with TRBJ1-2; D remains unclear. The CDR3 totals 14 residues. Per germline, CDR1 ENHRY and CDR2 SYGVKD. The V gene lost 6 bases and the J gene lost 4 bases, with 15 bases spanning the gap. CDR3 residues: CAISDNQDRYGYTF. In DNA, the CDR3 is TGTGCCATCAGCGATAATCAGGACCGCTATGGCTACACCTTC.

This clone was found once. The chain couples TRBV5-6 to TRBJ1-2; D remains ambiguous. Trimming took off 0 bases at V and 4 bases at J, with 7 bases between the two ends. The CDR3 totals 13 residues. CDR1 and CDR2 (germline): SGHDT, YYEEEE. CDR3 in amino acids: CASSLEELYGYTF. The CDR3 region has the DNA TGTGCCAGCAGCTTGGAAGAGCTCTATGGCTACACCTTC.

The DNA of the CDR3 is TGTGCCAGCAGTTACGCGGACAGGGGCAACTATGGCTACACCTTC. Translated: CASSYADRGNYGYTF. The J gene is TRBJ1-2, the V gene TRBV6-6, with TRBD1 identical over 9 bases. V was clipped by 2 bases and J by 2 bases; unmatched bases: 3. The CDR3 is made up of 15 amino acids. Germline V gene lookup returns CDR1 MNHNY and CDR2 SVGAGI (reference sequence).

V and J are TRBV6-5 and TRBJ2-1, with D maybe TRBD1 (6 bases). V was shortened by 2 bases and J by 2 bases, with 10 bases between the two germline ends. From germline, CDR1 is MNHEY and CDR2 SVGAGI. The CDR3 is 15 residues long. This CDR3 reads CASSYRQGTYNEQFF. The CDR3 coding sequence is TGTGCCAGCAGTTACCGGCAGGGGACCTACAATGAGCAGTTCTTC.

The chain employs TRBV5-1 and TRBJ2-5; D possibly uses TRBD1 or TRBD2 (5 bases each). Trimming cost V 5 bases and J 0 bases, with 14 bases left between them. There are 15 residues in the CDR3. Germline lookup yields CDR1 SGHRS and CDR2 YFSETQ. In nucleotides, the CDR3 is TGCGCCAGCAGTGTCCCGGTGGGACACCAAGAGACCCAGTACTTC. Translated, it gives CASSVPVGHQETQYF.

The V and J genes are TRBV6-5 and TRBJ2-2; 8 bases align to TRBD1. Germline CDR1 MNHEY, CDR2 SVGAGI. The CDR3 loop spans 14 amino acids. The J segment lost 6 bases and the V segment lost 0 bases, leaving 0 bases of the junction unmatched. CDR3 protein: CASSYSTGAGELFF. CDR3 DNA sequence: TGTGCCAGCAGTTACTCGACAGGGGCCGGGGAGCTGTTTTTT.

This chain joins TRBV9 and TRBJ1-1; the D gene is possibly TRBD1 (5 bases). CDR1 SGDLS and CDR2 YYNGEE come from the germline V gene. Between the trimmed V and J ends, which lost 0 bases and 4 bases, there was a span of 16 bases. The CDR3 spans 16 residues. The CDR3 bases are TGTGCCAGCAGCGTAGGGGCCCACAGGTTTGGCACTGAAGCTTTCTTT. Translated, it gives CASSVGAHRFGTEAFF.

The chain carries TRBV6-1 and TRBJ1-1; 8 bases agree with TRBD1. The CDR3 has 13 amino acids. From germline, CDR1 is MNHNS and CDR2 SASEGT. V was clipped by 2 bases and J by 10 bases; unmatched bases: 6. The DNA for the CDR3 is TGTGCCAGCAGTGAACAGGGGGCCGGGGGAGCTTTCTTT. Amino acid sequence: CASSEQGAGGAFF.

The genes are TRBV18 and TRBJ2-7; 8 nucleotides agree with TRBD1. Germline trimming cut 6 bases from V and 5 bases from J; bases unmatched to any gene: 12. CDR3 length: 15 amino acids. Germline V CDR1 and CDR2: KGHSH, LQKENI. The CDR3 protein is CASSLAGGAPNEQYF. The CDR3 nucleotides are TGTGCCAGCTCTTTGGCAGGGGGCGCCCCCAACGAGCAGTACTTC.

The chain couples TRBV28 to TRBJ1-5; possibly TRBD1 for D (6 bases). Deletions cut 5 bases from V and 4 bases from J, with 18 bases between. The CDR3 runs to 16 residues. Germline CDR1 is MDHEN and CDR2 is SYDVKM. As DNA, the CDR3 is TGTGCCAGCAGTATACACTCCGGGACACTTAATCAGCCCCAGCATTTT. This translates into CASSIHSGTLNQPQHF.

The V gene is TRBV10-1, the J gene TRBJ2-6; TRBD1 aligns across 7 bases. Looked up from germline, CDR1 is WNHNN and CDR2 is SYGVQD (reference sequence). The CDR3 has 15 amino acids. The J segment lost 1 base and the V segment lost 6 bases, leaving 3 bases of the junction unmatched. CDR3 DNA sequence: TGCGCCAGCAGCGAGACAGGGTCTGGGGCCAACGTCCTGACTTTC. Amino acids: CASSETGSGANVLTF.

The gene calls are TRBV5-4 and TRBJ1-1; TRBD1 matches at 9 bases. The CDR3 totals 15 residues. Germline trimming cut 4 bases from V and 1 base from J; bases unmatched to any gene: 5. The germline V gene encodes CDR1 SGHNT and CDR2 YYREEE (reference sequence). The DNA for the CDR3 is TGTGCCAGCAGCGCACCGGGACAGGGGAACACTGAAGCTTTCTTT. It yields the protein CASSAPGQGNTEAFF.

The J gene is TRBJ2-5, the V gene TRBV7-2; 8 bases align to TRBD2. CDR3 length: 16 residues. Trimming at V came to 1 base and at J to 5 bases, leaving 9 bases not matched to a gene. Germline V gives CDR1 SGHTA, CDR2 FQGNSA. The CDR3 sequence: CASSLVGGGRYETQYF. DNA of the CDR3: TGTGCCAGCAGCTTAGTAGGCGGGGGGCGGTACGAGACCCAGTACTTC.

This chain links TRBV5-5 with TRBJ1-5; 7 bases are a match to TRBD1. The CDR3 runs to 14 residues. Germline V gene lookup returns CDR1 SGHKS and CDR2 YYEKEE (reference sequence). V shed 4 bases, J shed 5 bases, and the junction held 6 bases outside the gene matches. The CDR3 here is CASSKGTEDQPQHF. CDR3 sequence (DNA): TGTGCCAGCAGCAAAGGGACAGAGGATCAGCCCCAGCATTTT.

A single count supports this clone. The chain employs TRBV9 and TRBJ2-2, with 9 bases that match TRBD2. The ends lost 4 bases at V and 3 bases at J; junction bases unmatched: 7. The CDR3 is 16 amino acids. The germline V gene has CDR1 SGDLS and CDR2 YYNGEE. The CDR3 DNA sequence: TGTGCCAGCAGCCCCCCTCTAGCGGGACACACCGGGGAGCTGTTTTTT. It codes for CASSPPLAGHTGELFF.